This T cell receptor (beta chain) was documented in a study of vaccination effects on CD4 cells after COVID-19. Study-wide results and caveats: New vaccine-induced clones dominated post-vaccine spike-reactive clones in convalescents. Only a few convalescent patients and no early post-infection timepoints featured in the study.

Concerning this clone: The antigen remains undetermined.

V lost 5 bases and J lost 1, with 8 bases in between. The CDR3 sequence is 13 residues long. Per the germline V gene, CDR1 is SGHAT and CDR2 is FQDESV (reference sequence). The protocol was immunoSEQ multiplex PCR, while the TCRdb copy is restricted to in-frame clones and leaves out a portion. The sample records about 50,000 clones, about four fifths being singletons. Subsequent to a culture period of more than 8 days, CD4+ T cells were isolated. This person caught SARS-CoV-2 sometime from March to December 2020, and PCR testing confirmed the infection. Participants got two doses of BNT162b2 or mRNA-1273 vaccine.

The sequence derives from a human donor who had a prior SARS-CoV-2 infection. The chain carries TRBV11-1 and TRBJ1-1; D uncertain. The material was CD4+ T cells from PBMCs cultured without peptide, obtained after COVID-19 vaccination. CDR3 sequence: CASSTRTNTEAFF. Written as DNA, the CDR3 is TGTGCCAGCAGCACCAGGACGAACACTGAAGCTTTCTTT.